This entry features one T cell receptor (beta chain) sequence. With a much larger clone just one base away, this may be a read error. Additional DNA sequences in this sample encode the identical CDR3. TCRdb's copy holds only in-frame clones and misses some; the assay was immunoSEQ multiplex PCR. The data show about 40,000 clones, with none appearing a single time. The data derive from a study of T cell clonality in common variable immunodeficiency. The sequenced sample was peripheral blood mononuclear cells. This TCR came from a person aged 18 to 75 in good health.

CDR3 region: CASSLVLQGPTEAFF. The sequenced CDR3 bases are TGCGCCAGCAGCTTAGTTTTACAGGGGCCCACTGAA. The genes are TRBV7-2 and TRBJ1-1, with 7 nucleotides matching TRBD1. Read coverage stops 3 residues before the CDR3 terminus; the germline J gene supplies the remainder. The CDR3 totals 15 residues. Germline V gene lookup returns CDR1 SGHTA and CDR2 FQGNSA.